This TCR beta chain was found in a study of T-cell memory formation after mild COVID-19. Study conclusions and caveats: Pre-infection memory already had some responding clones, implying cross-reactive memory joined.

MiXCR, run by TCRdb on the 5' RACE reads, gives a single entry per CDR3 protein. Of 170,000 or so distinct CDR3 sequences in the sample, 20% to 25% were seen once. Details on this clonotype: The antigen is not known.

CDR1 and CDR2 from the germline V gene are DFQATT and SNEGSKA (reference sequence). The CDR3 extends over 14 amino acids. Trimming pared 2 bases from V and 2 bases from J, leaving 11 bases between. Sequenced material: PBMCs or a T cell subset sorted from them (not recorded which). This clonotype originated in an adult woman who had mild COVID-19 (a few samples of this study predate the infection). Cell type and time point are not known. The chain has TRBV20-1 and TRBJ2-3; a weak D match, TRBD2 (6 bases). In DNA form, the CDR3 reads TGCAGTGCTAGACAGGGACTGAACACAGATACGCAGTATTTT. Translated, it gives CSARQGLNTDTQYF.